This T cell receptor beta chain emerged from a study of post-analysis software for immune sequencing data. Looking at the study overall: Multiple sclerosis in the patients followed relapsing-remitting, secondary progressive and progressive-relapsing courses.

On this clonotype itself: Its antigen is not identified.

Between the trimmed V and J ends, which lost 5 bases and 2 bases, there was a span of 10 bases. The CDR3 spans 13 residues. In germline, CDR1 is DFQATT, CDR2 SNEGSKA (reference sequence). General observations from the study: The study found TRBV5-6, TRBV5-1 and TRBV20-1 among 4 or 5 TRBV segments more frequent in patients than controls. Same-batch preparations were strongly co-clustered by F measure. Significantly decreased normalized Chao1 diversity was recorded for multiple sclerosis patients relative to controls.

Sequencing libraries made from TCR beta cDNA carried unique molecular identifiers. When roughly 0.9 to 10 million T cells were used, they gave 500,000 or so cDNA molecules. Each CDR3 protein gets one entry after TCRdb re-called the PCR reads with MiXCR. The sample lists a few hundred thousand distinct CDR3 sequences, under 55% occurring once. Sequenced sample: blood. This clonotype was sampled from a girl between 10 and 17 years old with multiple sclerosis. The chain has TRBV20-1 and TRBJ2-4; D not resolved. CDR3 sequence: CSAAEGTKNIQYF. As DNA, the CDR3 is TGCAGTGCTGCAGAAGGGACCAAAAACATTCAGTACTTC.